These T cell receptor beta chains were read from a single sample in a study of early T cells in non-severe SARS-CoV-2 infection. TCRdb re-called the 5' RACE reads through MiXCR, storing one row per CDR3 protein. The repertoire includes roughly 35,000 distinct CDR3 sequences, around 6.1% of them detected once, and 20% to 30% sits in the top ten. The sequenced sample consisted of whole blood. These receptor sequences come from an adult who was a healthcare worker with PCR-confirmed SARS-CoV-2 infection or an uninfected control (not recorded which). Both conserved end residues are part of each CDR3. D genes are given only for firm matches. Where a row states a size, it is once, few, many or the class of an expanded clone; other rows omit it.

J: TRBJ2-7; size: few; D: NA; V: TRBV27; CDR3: CASSFTRDAGGQYF; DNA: TGTGCCAGCAGTTTCACCCGGGACGCCGGGGGGCAGTACTTC
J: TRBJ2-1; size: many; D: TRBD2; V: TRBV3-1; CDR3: CASSLVAGVLNEQFF; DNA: TGTGCCAGCAGCCTAGTAGCGGGAGTACTCAATGAGCAGTTCTTC
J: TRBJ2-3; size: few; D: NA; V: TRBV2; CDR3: CASSLIFTDTQYF; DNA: TGTGCCAGCAGTTTGATTTTCACAGATACGCAGTATTTT
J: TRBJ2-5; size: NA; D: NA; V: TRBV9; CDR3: CASNRIGGEKETQYF; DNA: TGTGCCAGCAACCGTATCGGGGGAGAAAAAGAGACCCAGTACTTC
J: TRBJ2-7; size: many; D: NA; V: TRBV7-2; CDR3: CASSRVQGSEQYF; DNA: TGTGCCAGCAGCCGCGTCCAGGGAAGTGAGCAGTACTTC
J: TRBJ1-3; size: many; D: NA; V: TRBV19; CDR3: CASSTTSGNTIYF; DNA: TGTGCCAGTAGTACCACATCTGGAAACACCATATATTTT
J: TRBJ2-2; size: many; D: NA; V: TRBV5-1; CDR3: CASQLGADTGELFF; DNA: TGCGCCAGCCAGCTGGGGGCGGACACCGGGGAGCTGTTTTTT
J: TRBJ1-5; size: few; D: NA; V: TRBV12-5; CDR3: CASGLVLQGVGQPQHF; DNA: TGTGCTAGTGGTTTGGTACTACAGGGTGTAGGGCAGCCCCAGCATTTT
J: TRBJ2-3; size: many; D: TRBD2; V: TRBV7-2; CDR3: CASSLLGGGGSGTQYF; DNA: TGTGCCAGCAGCTTATTAGGCGGGGGGGGATCAGGAACGCAGTATTTT
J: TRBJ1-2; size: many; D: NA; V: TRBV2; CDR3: CASSDTGYGYTF; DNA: TGTGCCAGCAGTGACACAGGCTATGGCTACACCTTC
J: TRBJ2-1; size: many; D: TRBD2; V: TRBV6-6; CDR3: CASRGLAGATDNEQFF; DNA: TGTGCCAGCAGAGGACTAGCGGGAGCTACCGACAATGAGCAGTTCTTC
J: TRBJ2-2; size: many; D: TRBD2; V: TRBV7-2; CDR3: CASSLVGGLAGAGELFF; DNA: TGTGCCAGCAGCTTAGTGGGGGGTCTAGCGGGAGCCGGGGAGCTGTTTTTT
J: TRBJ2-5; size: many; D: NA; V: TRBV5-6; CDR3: CASSFERHGIEETQYF; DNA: TGTGCCAGCAGCTTCGAGCGTCACGGGATAGAAGAGACCCAGTACTTC
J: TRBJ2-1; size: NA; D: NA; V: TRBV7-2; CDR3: CASSLELYRGTEQFF; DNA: TGTGCCAGCAGCTTAGAGCTTTACAGAGGGACCGAGCAGTTCTTC
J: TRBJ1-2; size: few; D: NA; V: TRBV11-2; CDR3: CASSLGRGSDGYTF; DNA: TGTGCCAGCAGCTTAGGCAGGGGCAGCGATGGCTACACCTTC
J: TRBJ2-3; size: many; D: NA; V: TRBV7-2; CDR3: CASSSRRVSDTQYF; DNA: TGTGCCAGCAGCTCTCGGAGGGTATCAGATACGCAGTATTTT
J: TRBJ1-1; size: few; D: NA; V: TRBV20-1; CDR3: CSARVAGPEAFF; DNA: TGCAGTGCTAGAGTTGCAGGACCTGAAGCTTTCTTT
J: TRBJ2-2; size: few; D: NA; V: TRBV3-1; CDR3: CASSQAWQVNTGELFF; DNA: TGTGCCAGCAGCCAAGCGTGGCAGGTGAACACCGGGGAGCTGTTTTTT
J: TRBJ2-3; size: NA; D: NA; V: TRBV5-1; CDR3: CASSLEGYTDTQYF; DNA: TGCGCCAGCAGCTTGGAGGGTTACACAGATACGCAGTATTTT
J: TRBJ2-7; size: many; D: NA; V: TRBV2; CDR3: CASSPRRGSYEQYF; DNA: TGTGCCAGCAGTCCCCGTCGAGGGTCCTACGAGCAGTACTTC
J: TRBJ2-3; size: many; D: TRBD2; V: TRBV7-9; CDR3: CASSPPFRLAAGGDTQYF; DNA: TGTGCCAGCAGCCCTCCCTTCCGACTAGCGGCGGGGGGGGATACGCAGTATTTT
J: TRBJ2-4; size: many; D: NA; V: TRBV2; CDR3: CASSEVFSLAKNIQYF; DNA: TGTGCCAGCAGTGAAGTTTTCTCCCTAGCCAAAAACATTCAGTACTTC
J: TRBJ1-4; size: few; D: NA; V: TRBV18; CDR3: CASSPTGANEKLFF; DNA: TGTGCCAGCTCACCAACGGGGGCTAATGAAAAACTGTTTTTT
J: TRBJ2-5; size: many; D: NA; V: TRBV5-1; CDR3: CASRDQETQYF; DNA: TGCGCCAGCAGGGACCAAGAGACCCAGTACTTC
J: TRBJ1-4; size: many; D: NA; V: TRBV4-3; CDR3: CASSRAGVEKLFF; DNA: TGCGCCAGCAGCCGAGCAGGGGTTGAAAAACTGTTTTTT
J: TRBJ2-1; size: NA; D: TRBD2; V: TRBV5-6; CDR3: CASSLYGGGNNEQFF; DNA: TGTGCCAGCAGCTTGTACGGCGGGGGGAACAATGAGCAGTTCTTC
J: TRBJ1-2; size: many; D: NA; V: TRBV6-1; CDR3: CASSEALRQDYGYTF; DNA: TGTGCCAGCAGTGAAGCGCTTCGTCAGGACTATGGCTACACCTTC
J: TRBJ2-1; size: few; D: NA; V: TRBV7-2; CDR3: CASTPVQDQPDHEQFF; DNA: TGTGCCAGCACCCCGGTACAGGACCAACCTGACCATGAGCAGTTCTTC
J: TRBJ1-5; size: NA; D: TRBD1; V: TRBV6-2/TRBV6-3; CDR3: CARSLDRDQPQHF; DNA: TGTGCCCGCAGCCTGGACAGGGATCAGCCCCAGCATTTT
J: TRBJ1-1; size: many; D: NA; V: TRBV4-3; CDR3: CASSHAGYTEAFF; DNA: TGCGCCAGCAGCCACGCCGGGTACACTGAAGCTTTCTTT
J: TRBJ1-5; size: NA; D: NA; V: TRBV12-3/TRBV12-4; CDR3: CASRSTGRNQPQHF; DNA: TGTGCCAGCAGGTCTACGGGTCGCAATCAGCCCCAGCATTTT
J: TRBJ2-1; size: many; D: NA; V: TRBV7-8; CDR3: CASSPDPSYNEQFF; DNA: TGTGCCAGCAGTCCGGACCCCTCCTACAATGAGCAGTTCTTC
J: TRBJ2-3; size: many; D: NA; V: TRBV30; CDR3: CAWTKGFTDTQYF; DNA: TGTGCCTGGACCAAAGGTTTCACAGATACGCAGTATTTT
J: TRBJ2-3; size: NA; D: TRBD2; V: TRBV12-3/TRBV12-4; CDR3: CASRIRGAGADTQYF; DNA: TGTGCCAGCCGCATCCGGGGAGCGGGAGCCGATACGCAGTATTTT
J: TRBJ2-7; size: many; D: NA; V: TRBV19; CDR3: CASSWGGQHYEQYF; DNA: TGTGCCAGTAGTTGGGGGGGGCAACACTACGAGCAGTACTTC
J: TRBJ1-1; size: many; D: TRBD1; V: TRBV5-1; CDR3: CASSLRQGRGTEAFF; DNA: TGCGCCAGCAGCCTAAGACAGGGTAGGGGCACTGAAGCTTTCTTT
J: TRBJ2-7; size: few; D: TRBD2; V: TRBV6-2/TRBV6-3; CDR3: CASSYSAGGTYEQYF; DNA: TGTGCCAGCAGTTACTCAGCGGGGGGCACCTACGAGCAGTACTTC
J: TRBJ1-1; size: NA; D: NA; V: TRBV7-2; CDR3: CASSPGAANTEAFF; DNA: TGTGCCAGCAGTCCCGGCGCAGCGAACACTGAAGCTTTCTTT
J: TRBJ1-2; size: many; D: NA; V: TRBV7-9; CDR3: CASSFQSLGGYTF; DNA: TGTGCCAGCAGCTTCCAGTCACTAGGAGGCTACACCTTC
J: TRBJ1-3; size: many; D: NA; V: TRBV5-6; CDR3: CASSLPPGNTIYF; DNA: TGTGCCAGCAGCCTGCCGCCCGGAAACACCATATATTTT
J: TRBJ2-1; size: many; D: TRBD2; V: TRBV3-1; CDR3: CASSPLAGISNEQFF; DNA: TGTGCCAGCAGCCCCCTAGCGGGAATAAGCAATGAGCAGTTCTTC
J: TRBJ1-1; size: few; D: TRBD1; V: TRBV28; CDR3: CASSQQGAEAFF; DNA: TGTGCCAGCAGCCAACAGGGGGCTGAAGCTTTCTTT